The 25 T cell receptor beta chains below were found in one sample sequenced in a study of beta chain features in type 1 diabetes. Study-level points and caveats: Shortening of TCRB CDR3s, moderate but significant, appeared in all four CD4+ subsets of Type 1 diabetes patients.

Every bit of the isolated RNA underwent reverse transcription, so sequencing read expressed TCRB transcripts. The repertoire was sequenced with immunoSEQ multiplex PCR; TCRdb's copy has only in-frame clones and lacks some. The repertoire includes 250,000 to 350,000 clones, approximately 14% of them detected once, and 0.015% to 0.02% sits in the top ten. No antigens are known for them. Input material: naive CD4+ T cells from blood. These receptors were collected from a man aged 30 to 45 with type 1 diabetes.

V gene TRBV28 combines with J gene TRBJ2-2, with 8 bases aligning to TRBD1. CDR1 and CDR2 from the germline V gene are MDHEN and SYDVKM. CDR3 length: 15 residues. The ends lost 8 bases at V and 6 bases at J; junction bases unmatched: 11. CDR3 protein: CASAMDRVVAGELFF. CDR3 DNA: TGTGCCAGCGCTATGGACAGGGTAGTCGCCGGGGAGCTGTTTTTT.

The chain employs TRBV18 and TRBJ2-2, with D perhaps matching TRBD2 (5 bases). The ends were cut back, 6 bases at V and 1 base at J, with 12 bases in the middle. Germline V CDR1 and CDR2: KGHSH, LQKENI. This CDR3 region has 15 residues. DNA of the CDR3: TGTGCCAGCTCTCTAAACGGAGGGAACACCGGGGAGCTGTTTTTT. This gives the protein CASSLNGGNTGELFF.

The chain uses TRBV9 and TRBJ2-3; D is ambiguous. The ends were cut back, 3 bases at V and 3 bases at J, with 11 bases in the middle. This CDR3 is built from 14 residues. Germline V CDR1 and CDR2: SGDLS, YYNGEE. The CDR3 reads CASSESRVTDTQYF. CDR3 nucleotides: TGTGCCAGCAGCGAAAGCCGTGTTACAGATACGCAGTATTTT.

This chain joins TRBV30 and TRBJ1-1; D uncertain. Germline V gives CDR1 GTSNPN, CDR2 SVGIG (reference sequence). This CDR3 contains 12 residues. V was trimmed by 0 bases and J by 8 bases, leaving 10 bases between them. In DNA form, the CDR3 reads TGTGCCTGGAGTGTAATGGGAGGAGAAGCTTTCTTT. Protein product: CAWSVMGGEAFF.

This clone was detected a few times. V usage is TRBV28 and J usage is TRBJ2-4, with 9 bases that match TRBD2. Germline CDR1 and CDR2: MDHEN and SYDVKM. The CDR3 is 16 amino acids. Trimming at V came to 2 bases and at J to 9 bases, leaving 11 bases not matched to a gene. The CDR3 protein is CASSLKWVGGRGIQYF. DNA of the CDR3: TGTGCCAGCAGTTTAAAATGGGTCGGCGGGAGGGGCATTCAGTACTTC.

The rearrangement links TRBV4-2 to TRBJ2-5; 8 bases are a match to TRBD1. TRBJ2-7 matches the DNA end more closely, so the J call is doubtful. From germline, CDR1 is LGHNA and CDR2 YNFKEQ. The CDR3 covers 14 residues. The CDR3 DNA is TGTGCCAGCAGCCAAGGGGACAGGCTAAACGAGCAGTACTTC. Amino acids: CASSQGDRLNEQYF.

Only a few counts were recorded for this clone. CDR3 sequence reads: CASSLSGTRSYEQYF. CDR3 nucleotides: TGTGCCAGCAGCTTATCAGGGACTCGATCTTACGAGCAGTACTTC. The genes are TRBV7-9 and TRBJ2-7; the D gene is possibly TRBD2 (6 bases). CDR3 length: 15 amino acids. Germline V gene lookup returns CDR1 SEHNR and CDR2 FQNEAQ (reference sequence). V was pared by 2 bases and J by 4 bases, with 15 bases between.

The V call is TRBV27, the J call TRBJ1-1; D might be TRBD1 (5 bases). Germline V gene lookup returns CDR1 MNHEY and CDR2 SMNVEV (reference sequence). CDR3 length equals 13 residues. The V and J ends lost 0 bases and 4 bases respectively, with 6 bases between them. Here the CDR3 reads CASSLSGGTEAFF. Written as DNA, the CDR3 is TGTGCCAGCAGTTTATCCGGGGGCACTGAAGCTTTCTTT.

CDR3 bases: TGTGCCAGCAGTGATAGGGGTGAAGCTTTCTTT. It codes for CASSDRGEAFF. The J gene is TRBJ1-1, the V gene TRBV25-1; possibly TRBD1 for D (5 bases). V was shortened by 3 bases and J by 7 bases, with 6 bases between the two germline ends. Per the germline V gene, CDR1 is MGHDK and CDR2 is SYGVNS. CDR3 length equals 11 residues.

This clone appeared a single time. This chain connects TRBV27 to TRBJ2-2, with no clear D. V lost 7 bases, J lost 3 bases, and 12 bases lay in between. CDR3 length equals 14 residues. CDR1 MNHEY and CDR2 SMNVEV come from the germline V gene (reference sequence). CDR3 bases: TGTGCCAGCACCCCAGGAAGGCACACCGGGGAGCTGTTTTTT. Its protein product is CASTPGRHTGELFF.

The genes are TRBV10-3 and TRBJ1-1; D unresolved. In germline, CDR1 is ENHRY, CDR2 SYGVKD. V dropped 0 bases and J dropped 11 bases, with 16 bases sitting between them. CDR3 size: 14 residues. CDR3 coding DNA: TGTGCCATCAGTGAGTCTAACGGGGATTGGATCGCTTTCTTT. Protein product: CAISESNGDWIAFF.

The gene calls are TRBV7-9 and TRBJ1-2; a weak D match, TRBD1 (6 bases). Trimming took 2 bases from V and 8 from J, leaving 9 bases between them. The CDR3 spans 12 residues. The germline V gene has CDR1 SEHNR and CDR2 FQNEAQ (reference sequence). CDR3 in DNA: TGTGCCAGCAGCTTACAGGGGAGAGGCTACACCTTC. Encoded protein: CASSLQGRGYTF.

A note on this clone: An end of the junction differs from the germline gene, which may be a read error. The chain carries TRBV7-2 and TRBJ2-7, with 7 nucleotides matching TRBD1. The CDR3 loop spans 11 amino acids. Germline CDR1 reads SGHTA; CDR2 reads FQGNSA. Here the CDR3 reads CASTESGTVSF. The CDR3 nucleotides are TGTGCCAGCACCGAATCGGGGACAGTTTCCTTC.

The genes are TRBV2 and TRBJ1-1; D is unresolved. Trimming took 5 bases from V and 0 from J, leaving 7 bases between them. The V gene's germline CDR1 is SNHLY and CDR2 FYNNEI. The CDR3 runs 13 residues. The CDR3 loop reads CASSPTVNTEAFF. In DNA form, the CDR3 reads TGTGCCAGCAGTCCAACAGTGAACACTGAAGCTTTCTTT. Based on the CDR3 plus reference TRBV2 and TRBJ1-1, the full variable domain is EPEVTQTPSHQVTQMGQEVILRCVPISNHLYFYWYRQILGQKVEFLVSFYNNEISEKSEIFDDQFSVERPDGSNFTLKIRSTKLEDSAMYFCASSPTVNTEAFFGQGTRLTVV.

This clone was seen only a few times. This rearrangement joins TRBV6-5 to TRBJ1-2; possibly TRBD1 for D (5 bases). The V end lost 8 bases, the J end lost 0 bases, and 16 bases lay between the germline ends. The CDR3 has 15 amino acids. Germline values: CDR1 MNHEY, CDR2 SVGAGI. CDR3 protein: CASRGGLLANYGYTF. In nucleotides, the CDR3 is TGTGCCAGCCGCGGGGGACTTCTAGCTAACTATGGCTACACCTTC.

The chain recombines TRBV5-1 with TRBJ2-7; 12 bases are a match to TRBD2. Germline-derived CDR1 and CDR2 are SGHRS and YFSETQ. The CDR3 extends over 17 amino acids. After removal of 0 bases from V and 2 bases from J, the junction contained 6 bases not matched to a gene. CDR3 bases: TGCGCCAGCAGCTTGGAGACTAGCGGGAGTGTCACCTACGAGCAGTACTTC. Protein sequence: CASSLETSGSVTYEQYF.

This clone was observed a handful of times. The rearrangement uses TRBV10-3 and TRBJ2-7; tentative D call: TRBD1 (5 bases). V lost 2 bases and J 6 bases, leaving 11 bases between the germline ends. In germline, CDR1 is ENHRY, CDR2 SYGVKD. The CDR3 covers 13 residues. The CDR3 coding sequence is TGTGCCATCAGTGAGGTGCAGGGTGGCGAGCAGTACTTC. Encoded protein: CAISEVQGGEQYF.

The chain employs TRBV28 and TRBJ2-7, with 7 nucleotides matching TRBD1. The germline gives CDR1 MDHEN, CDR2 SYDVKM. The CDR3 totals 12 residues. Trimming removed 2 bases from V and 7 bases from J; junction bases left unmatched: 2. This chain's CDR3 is CASSLQGEEQYF. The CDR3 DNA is TGTGCCAGCAGTTTACAGGGGGAGGAGCAGTACTTC.

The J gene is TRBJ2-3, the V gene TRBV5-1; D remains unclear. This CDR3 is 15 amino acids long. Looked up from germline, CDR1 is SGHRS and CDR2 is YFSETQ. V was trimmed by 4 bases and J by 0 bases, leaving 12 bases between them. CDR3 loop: CASSPVGRSTDTQYF. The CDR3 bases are TGCGCCAGCAGCCCGGTGGGCAGGAGCACAGATACGCAGTATTTT.

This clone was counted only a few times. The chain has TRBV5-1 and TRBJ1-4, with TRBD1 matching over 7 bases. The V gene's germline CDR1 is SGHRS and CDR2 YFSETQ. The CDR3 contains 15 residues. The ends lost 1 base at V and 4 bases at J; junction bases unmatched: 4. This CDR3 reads CASSLIGTVNEKLFF. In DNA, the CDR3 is TGCGCCAGCAGCTTGATCGGGACAGTTAATGAAAAACTGTTTTTT.

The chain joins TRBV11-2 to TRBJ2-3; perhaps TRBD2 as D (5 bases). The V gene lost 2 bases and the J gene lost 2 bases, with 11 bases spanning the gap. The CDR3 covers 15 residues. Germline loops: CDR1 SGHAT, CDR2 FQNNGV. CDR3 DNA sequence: TGTGCCAGCAGCTTACCGAGGGAGATCACAGATACGCAGTATTTT. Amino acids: CASSLPREITDTQYF.

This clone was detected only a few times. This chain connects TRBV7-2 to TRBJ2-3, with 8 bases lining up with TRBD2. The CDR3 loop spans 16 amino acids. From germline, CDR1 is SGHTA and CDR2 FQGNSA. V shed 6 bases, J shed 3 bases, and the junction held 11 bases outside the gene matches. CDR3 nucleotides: TGTGCCAGCAGACTCGGCGGCGGGAGGACTACAGATACGCAGTATTTT. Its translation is CASRLGGGRTTDTQYF.

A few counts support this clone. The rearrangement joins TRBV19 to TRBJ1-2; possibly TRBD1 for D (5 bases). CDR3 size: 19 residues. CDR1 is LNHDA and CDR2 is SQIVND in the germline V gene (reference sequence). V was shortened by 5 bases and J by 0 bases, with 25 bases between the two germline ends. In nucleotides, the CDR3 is TGTGCCAGTAGTTCCTTAAGGGGACCGGGAGTTGGAGCTAACTATGGCTACACCTTC. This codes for CASSSLRGPGVGANYGYTF.

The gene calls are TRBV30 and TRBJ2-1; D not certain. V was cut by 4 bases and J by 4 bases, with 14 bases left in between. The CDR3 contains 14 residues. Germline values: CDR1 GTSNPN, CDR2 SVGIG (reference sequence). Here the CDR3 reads CAWTGWSSYNEQFF. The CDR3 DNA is TGTGCCTGGACCGGGTGGAGCAGTTACAATGAGCAGTTCTTC.

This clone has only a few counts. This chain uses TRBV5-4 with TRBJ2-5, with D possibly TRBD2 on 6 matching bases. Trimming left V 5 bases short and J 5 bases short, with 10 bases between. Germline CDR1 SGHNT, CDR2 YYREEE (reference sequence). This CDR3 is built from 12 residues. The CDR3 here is CASRRDLETQYF. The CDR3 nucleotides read TGTGCCAGCAGACGGGACTTGGAGACCCAGTACTTC.